This T cell receptor beta chain was identified in a study of cytomegalovirus exposure and HLA in healthy donors. The donors gave bone marrow, and they were healthy. Nominally healthy donors provided the samples, though records likely missed some immune exposures. Use of 60 Vbeta and 13 Jbeta primers characterized the PCR. Using immunoSEQ multiplex PCR, the repertoire was profiled, and TCRdb retains in-frame clones only, with some absent. The table includes some 200,000 clones, 75% to 90% detected once. Notes on the study in general: Near-uniform donor sequencing depth was presumed by presence/absence analyses.

This clone came up once. Its antigen is still unknown. Source material: PBMCs. This TCR derives from a woman aged 45-59 years in good health and CMV-seropositive.

DNA for the CDR3: TGCGCCAGCAACCGGGGGGGGGCGAGGGACTACAATGAGCAGTTCTTC. Its protein is CASNRGGARDYNEQFF. The chain joins TRBV5-1 to TRBJ2-1; the match to TRBD2 covers 8 bases. The CDR3 loop spans 16 amino acids. J gave up 3 bases and V 6 bases, and 11 bases lay outside the gene matches. The germline V gene encodes CDR1 SGHRS and CDR2 YFSETQ.